This entry lists 5 T cell receptor beta chains sequenced from one sample in a study of CD8+CD57+ T cells in acquired aplastic anemia. The patients chosen for sequencing had shown expansion of CD8+CD57+ cells (detected by flow cytometry). According to the study, genomic DNA was the template for TCR beta VDJ and CDR3 profiling. TCRdb used MiXCR to reprocess the reads, holding one entry per CDR3 protein. The sample includes approximately 180,000 distinct CDR3 sequences, roughly 63% of them seen just once. Specimen: sorted CD4+, CD8+, or CD8+CD57+ T cells (not recorded which) from PBMCs. These receptors all stem from a human donor with aplastic anemia.

This chain connects TRBV24-1 to TRBJ1-1, with a possible D match to TRBD1 (5 bases). The germline V and J ends were trimmed by 4 bases and 6 bases, with 14 bases remaining between them. The CDR3 runs 14 residues. Germline V gene data show CDR1 as KGHDR and CDR2 as SFDVKD. The CDR3 DNA is TGTGCCACCAGTGACCCTCGGCGAGGGGCTGAAGCTTTCTTT. Amino acids: CATSDPRRGAEAFF.

The sample holds a few counts of this clonotype. The V gene is TRBV12-3 or TRBV12-4, the J gene TRBJ1-1; D unclear. The CDR3 length is 11 residues. Trimming took 3 bases from V and 8 from J, leaving 7 bases between them. DNA for the CDR3: TGTGCCAGCAGTTTGAACGGAGAAGCTTTCTTT. Translating it yields CASSLNGEAFF.

A note on this clonotype: At one boundary the junction diverges from the germline segment, which might be a read error. The chain employs TRBV29-1 and TRBJ2-7, with D perhaps matching TRBD2 (5 bases). In germline, CDR1 is SQVTM, CDR2 ANQGSEA. This CDR3 contains 14 residues. CDR3 sequence (DNA): TGCAGCGTTGAGGTCTTAGGGAGTAGACACGAGCGGTACTTC. Amino acid sequence: CSVEVLGSRHERYF.

V is TRBV25-1 and J is TRBJ2-5, with D perhaps matching TRBD1 (5 bases). Trimming stripped 2 bases from V and 5 bases from J, with 15 bases between. The germline CDR1 and CDR2 sequences are MGHDK and SYGVNS. The CDR3 spans 15 residues. The CDR3 coding sequence is TGTGCCAGCAGTGAACAGGGATCCTTCGGCGAGACCCAGTACTTC. This encodes CASSEQGSFGETQYF.

The chain links TRBV10-3 to TRBJ2-1; 10 positions match TRBD2. CDR3 size: 14 residues. Germline CDR1 reads ENHRY; CDR2 reads SYGVKD. V lost 4 bases, J lost 6 bases, and 3 bases stayed unmatched. The CDR3 DNA follows: TGTGCCATCAGTGTATCTAGCGGGGGCAATGAGCAGTTCTTC. Translation gives CAISVSSGGNEQFF.